The sample holds a few counts of the clone carrying this T cell receptor beta chain. Trimming stripped 1 base from V and 6 bases from J, with 10 bases between. The CDR3 is made up of 13 amino acids. Looked up from germline, CDR1 is SGHTA and CDR2 is FQGNSA. This specimen comes from a study of blood T cell repertoires in COVID-19. Study context: Acute and convalescent COVID-19 specimens originated in the United States, Italy and Spain. Sample material is recorded as cDNA or gDNA derived from T cells, B-cell-depleted T cells, or PBMCs.

Study processing details: By means of reference gene primer amplification, nucleated cell counts were estimated. Here immunoSEQ multiplex PCR was the method, and the copy in TCRdb shows in-frame clones only, minus some. The V and J calls and the clone size are those of that table, but D and trimming were determined from the DNA. In the table there are approximately 75,000 clones, 70% to 90% of which are singletons. V usage is TRBV7-2 and J usage is TRBJ2-7, with D unresolved. Sample: peripheral blood. The receptor was isolated from an elderly woman with acute or convalescent COVID-19. This CDR3 reads CASSLDSFSEQYF. CDR3 sequence (DNA): TGTGCCAGCAGCTTAGACAGCTTCAGCGAGCAGTACTTC.